Shown below are 10 T cell receptor beta chains from a single sample sequenced in a study of T cell responses to AZD1222 COVID-19 vaccine. TCRdb keeps only in-frame clones here, not all; method: immunoSEQ multiplex PCR. The table records roughly 110,000 clones, about nine tenths of them present only once. Source: peripheral blood, taken 28 days after the second AZD1222 dose. The receptors shown here come from an adult who received the AZD1222 COVID-19 vaccine.

The V call is TRBV29-1, the J call TRBJ1-5, with TRBD1 as a possible D gene (5 bases). The germline V and J ends were trimmed by 4 bases and 3 bases, with 10 bases remaining between them. The CDR3 runs 13 residues. CDR1 SQVTM and CDR2 ANQGSEA come from the germline V gene. CDR3 DNA: TGCAGCGTTGCTTGGGGCCCCAATCAGCCCCAGCATTTT. It codes for CSVAWGPNQPQHF. The full variable domain, with the rest looked up from reference TRBV29-1 and TRBJ1-5, is SAVISQKPSRDICQRGTSLTIQCQVDSQVTMMFWYRQQPGQSLTLIATANQGSEATYESGFVIDKFPISRPNLTFSTLTVSNMSPEDSSIYLCSVAWGPNQPQHFGDGTRLSIL.

This clone has only one observation. The chain couples TRBV9 to TRBJ2-3, with TRBD2 matching over 7 bases. This CDR3 has 15 amino acids. V dropped 3 bases and J dropped 1; count of bases not matched to a gene: 5. CDR1 is SGDLS, CDR2 YYNGEE, per germline. The DNA for the CDR3 is TGTGCCAGCAGCGCTGTAGCGGGCGGCACAGATACGCAGTATTTT. It yields the protein CASSAVAGGTDTQYF.

The chain uses TRBV7-3 and TRBJ2-5; 9 nucleotides line up with TRBD2. The CDR3 length is 15 residues. Germline CDR1 and CDR2: SGHTA and FQGTGA. The junction had 5 bases not matched to a gene; V was cut back by 5 bases and J by 1 base. The CDR3 DNA reads as TGTGCCAGCAGCCCCCTAGCGGGATTCCAAGAGACCCAGTACTTC. It encodes CASSPLAGFQETQYF.

The chain uses TRBV18 and TRBJ1-2, with D possibly matching TRBD1 (6 bases). The CDR3 has 19 residues. Germline CDR1 KGHSH, CDR2 LQKENI. The V end was cut by 3 bases, the J end by 2 bases, with 25 bases between. This CDR3 is CASSPPTGASLERNYGYTF. In nucleotides, the CDR3 is TGTGCCAGCTCACCCCCGACAGGAGCGTCCCTGGAACGAAACTATGGCTACACCTTC.

This chain connects TRBV5-1 to TRBJ2-7; 8 bases line up with TRBD1. This CDR3 has 14 amino acids. The germline CDR1 and CDR2 sequences are SGHRS and YFSETQ. V gave up 4 bases and J gave up 2 bases; unmatched junction bases: 5. The CDR3 DNA reads as TGCGCCAGCAGCCTCGTGACAGGGGCCTACGAGCAGTACTTC. This sequence encodes CASSLVTGAYEQYF.

The chain recombines TRBV4-3 with TRBJ2-2; 7 bases line up with TRBD2. The CDR3 is made up of 15 amino acids. V lost 3 bases and J lost 5; bases outside the gene matches: 6. The germline V gene has CDR1 LGHNA and CDR2 YSLEER. The CDR3 DNA is TGCGCCAGCAGCCAGGCGGGAGTCGTAACCGGGGAGCTGTTTTTT. Translated: CASSQAGVVTGELFF.

The V and J genes are TRBV3-1 (or the pseudogene TRBV3-2) and TRBJ1-1, with unresolved D. Trimming pared 0 bases from V and 7 bases from J, leaving 3 bases between. Germline CDR1 and CDR2: LGHDT and YNNKEL (reference sequence). CDR3 length: 11 residues. For the CDR3, the DNA is TGTGCCAGCAGCCAAGAGGATGAAGCTTTCTTT. Translated, it gives CASSQEDEAFF.

This chain uses TRBV19 with TRBJ2-2; D unclear. Trimming cost V 6 bases and J 4 bases, with 24 bases left between them. CDR3 length: 18 residues. Germline V gene sequence: CDR1 LNHDA, CDR2 SQIVND (reference sequence). CDR3 nucleotides: TGTGCCAGTAGGTTGAGGCTGGTCGGGCCCCGAGGCACCGGGGAGCTGTTTTTT. This encodes CASRLRLVGPRGTGELFF.

The chain couples TRBV5-4 to TRBJ2-5; D not certain. The CDR3 contains 13 residues. CDR1 is SGHNT and CDR2 is YYREEE in the germline V gene (reference sequence). V dropped 1 base and J dropped 1 base, with 5 bases sitting between them. CDR3: CASSLSIQETQYF. The CDR3 nucleotides read TGTGCCAGCAGCTTGTCAATCCAAGAGACCCAGTACTTC.

The table lists this clone with a count of one. The V gene is TRBV29-1, the J gene TRBJ2-7; 9 positions match TRBD2. From germline, CDR1 is SQVTM and CDR2 ANQGSEA. This CDR3 region has 14 residues. J was trimmed by 3 bases and V by 7 bases; bases with no gene match: 10. This CDR3 reads CSAKLAGVYYEQYF. Here the CDR3 DNA reads TGCAGCGCCAAATTAGCGGGAGTTTACTACGAGCAGTACTTC.